This T cell receptor beta chain derives from a study of T cell changes during pregnancy in multiple sclerosis. This clone was seen only a few times. Here immunoSEQ multiplex PCR was the method, and the copy in TCRdb shows in-frame clones only, minus some. The table includes more than 65,000 clones, more than 85% detected once. This CDR3 is 15 amino acids long. Germline-derived CDR1 and CDR2 are ENHRY and SYGVKD. The V and J ends lost 6 bases and 3 bases, in that order; junction bases with no gene match: 6. This specimen consisted of peripheral blood, obtained in the first trimester of pregnancy. The chain is built from TRBV10-3 and TRBJ2-2; 8 bases are a match to TRBD1. This TCR came from a female donor with multiple sclerosis, enrolled in a pregnancy study. The CDR3 DNA follows: TGTGCCATCAGGACAGGGGCGGTGGACACCGGGGAGCTGTTTTTT. Amino acids: CAIRTGAVDTGELFF.